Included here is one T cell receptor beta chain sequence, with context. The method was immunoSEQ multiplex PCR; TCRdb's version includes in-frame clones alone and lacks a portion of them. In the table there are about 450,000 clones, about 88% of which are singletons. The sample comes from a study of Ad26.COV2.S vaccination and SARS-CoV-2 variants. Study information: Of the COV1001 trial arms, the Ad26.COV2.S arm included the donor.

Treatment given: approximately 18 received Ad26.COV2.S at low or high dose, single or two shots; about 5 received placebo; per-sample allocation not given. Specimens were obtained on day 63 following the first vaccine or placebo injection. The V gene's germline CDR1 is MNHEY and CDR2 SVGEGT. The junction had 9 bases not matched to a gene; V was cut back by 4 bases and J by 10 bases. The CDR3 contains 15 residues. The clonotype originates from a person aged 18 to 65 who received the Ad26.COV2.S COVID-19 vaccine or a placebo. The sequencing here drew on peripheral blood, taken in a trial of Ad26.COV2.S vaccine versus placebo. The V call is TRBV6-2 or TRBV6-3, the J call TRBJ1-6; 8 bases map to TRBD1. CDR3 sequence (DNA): TGTGCCAGCAGTTCCCGGACAGGGAGGGACTCACCCCTCCACTTT. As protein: CASSSRTGRDSPLHF.